This record concerns one TCR beta chain sequence. These data belong to a study of blood T cell repertoires in COVID-19. J gave up 8 bases and V 5 bases, and 16 bases lay outside the gene matches. The germline V gene encodes CDR1 MNHEY and CDR2 SMNVEV (reference sequence). This CDR3 spans 16 amino acids. The assay was immunoSEQ multiplex PCR, and TCRdb's table has in-frame clones only and misses some. The repertoire consists of fewer than 500,000 clones, with roughly 90% occurring once and the leading ten covering over 1.1%. The TCR was taken from a woman aged 30 to 39 with active or convalescent COVID-19. This chain connects TRBV27 to TRBJ1-2; 8 positions match TRBD1. The sequenced sample consisted of peripheral blood. For the CDR3, the DNA is TGTGCCAGCAGTCCTCTCGGACAGGGTGATTTGGAGGGCTACACCTTC. Translating gives CASSPLGQGDLEGYTF.